A selection of T cell receptor beta chains follows, all from one sample in a study of control samples from healthy donors and cancer patients. Here immunoSEQ multiplex PCR was the method, and the copy in TCRdb shows in-frame clones only, minus some. The sample holds 150,000 to 200,000 clones, around 89% seen once. Sequencing was done on a sample of blood. Source of these receptors: a woman aged 45-65 years in good health. The conserved cysteine and the conserved F or W are not part of the CDR3 here.

V: TRBV30; J: TRBJ1-3; CDR3: AWSLRGSLSGNTIY
V: TRBV2; J: TRBJ2-3; CDR3: ASSDRAGGVRNTQY
V: TRBV7-2; J: TRBJ1-1; CDR3: ASLKDRNTEAF
V: TRBV5-6; J: TRBJ1-6; CDR3: ASSLKEYYNSPLH
V: TRBV19; J: TRBJ1-6; CDR3: ASSGAGVGNSPLH
V: TRBV7-3; J: TRBJ2-1; CDR3: ASSRSVGGRTREQF
V: TRBV30; J: TRBJ1-5; CDR3: AWSYGSASNQPQH
V: TRBV7-9; J: TRBJ2-5; CDR3: ASSKGLAGGPGRETQY
V: TRBV5-6; J: TRBJ2-5; CDR3: ASSSGTGQETQY
V: TRBV30; J: TRBJ1-2; CDR3: AWRLRDRGEGYT
V: TRBV19; J: TRBJ2-7; CDR3: ASSRNTYYEQY
V: TRBV6-5; J: TRBJ2-1; CDR3: ASSPTNLNNEQF
V: TRBV24-1; J: TRBJ1-2; CDR3: ATSGTGPRGYT
V: TRBV5-5; J: TRBJ1-1; CDR3: ASNVNTEAF
V: TRBV5-1; J: TRBJ2-6; CDR3: ASSLAGREGSGANVLT
V: TRBV7-9; J: TRBJ2-5; CDR3: ASSPRGGQGSETQY
V: TRBV7-2; J: TRBJ2-1; CDR3: ASSTSQGLRQF
V: TRBV11-2; J: TRBJ1-2; CDR3: ASSLDRTNYGYT
V: TRBV6-5; J: TRBJ1-6; CDR3: ASRLQGDNSPLH
V: TRBV29-1; J: TRBJ2-7; CDR3: SVDAGQSSGRREQY
V: TRBV28; J: TRBJ1-5; CDR3: AAGQNSNQPQH
V: TRBV30; J: TRBJ1-5; CDR3: AWSLGEGQPQH
V: TRBV28; J: TRBJ1-3; CDR3: ASTGAGNTIY
V: TRBV7-2; J: TRBJ2-6; CDR3: ASSLEAPRSGANVLT
V: TRBV7-8; J: TRBJ1-1; CDR3: ASSRQASRTEAF
V: TRBV27; J: TRBJ2-1; CDR3: ASRVGDNEQF
V: TRBV4-1; J: TRBJ2-3; CDR3: ASSPSRTGPDTQY
V: TRBV2; J: TRBJ2-1; CDR3: ASSEPGRVYNEQF
V: TRBV15; J: TRBJ1-3; CDR3: ATSKRANTIY
V: TRBV28; J: TRBJ2-1; CDR3: ASSLPTSSSYNEQF
V: TRBV30; J: TRBJ1-6; CDR3: AWSVWGYNSPLH
V: TRBV27; J: TRBJ2-1; CDR3: ASSLAGAPYNEQF
V: TRBV7-9; J: TRBJ2-1; CDR3: ASSLLAGGNEQF
V: TRBV19; J: TRBJ1-2; CDR3: ASSQLSNYGYT
V: TRBV6-6; J: TRBJ1-2; CDR3: ASSGGRQSYGYT
V: TRBV7-2; J: TRBJ2-7; CDR3: ASSLGRLYEQY
V: TRBV6-1; J: TRBJ2-7; CDR3: ASSEGSRTGAYEQY
V: TRBV5-1; J: TRBJ2-1; CDR3: ASSPSGGVYNEQF
V: TRBV5-4; J: TRBJ2-2; CDR3: ASSATSGQAGELF
V: TRBV10-2; J: TRBJ2-2; CDR3: ASSEQGSAGELF
V: TRBV5-1; J: TRBJ2-1; CDR3: ASSYPSLRGNEQF
V: TRBV25-1; J: TRBJ2-1; CDR3: ASSAFRGPTVEQF
V: TRBV4-3; J: TRBJ2-2; CDR3: ASKANWGLAGGNTGELF
V: TRBV7-9; J: TRBJ1-2; CDR3: ASSSGVNYGYT
V: TRBV28; J: TRBJ2-4; CDR3: ASSFGGRNIQY
V: TRBV7-8; J: TRBJ2-7; CDR3: ASTGRGIYEQY
V: TRBV6-5; J: TRBJ2-5; CDR3: ASSYRRTADQY
V: TRBV5-8; J: TRBJ1-6; CDR3: ASSLELGRVNSPLH
V: TRBV7-3; J: TRBJ2-1; CDR3: ASNKGGGPGYNEQF
V: TRBV30; J: TRBJ1-6; CDR3: AWSVSMGSPLH
V: TRBV9; J: TRBJ2-7; CDR3: ASSSHAGTLPPGEQY
V: TRBV6-5; J: TRBJ1-3; CDR3: ASSHRVDGNTIY
V: TRBV30; J: TRBJ2-7; CDR3: AWGPVGGSRPSYEQY